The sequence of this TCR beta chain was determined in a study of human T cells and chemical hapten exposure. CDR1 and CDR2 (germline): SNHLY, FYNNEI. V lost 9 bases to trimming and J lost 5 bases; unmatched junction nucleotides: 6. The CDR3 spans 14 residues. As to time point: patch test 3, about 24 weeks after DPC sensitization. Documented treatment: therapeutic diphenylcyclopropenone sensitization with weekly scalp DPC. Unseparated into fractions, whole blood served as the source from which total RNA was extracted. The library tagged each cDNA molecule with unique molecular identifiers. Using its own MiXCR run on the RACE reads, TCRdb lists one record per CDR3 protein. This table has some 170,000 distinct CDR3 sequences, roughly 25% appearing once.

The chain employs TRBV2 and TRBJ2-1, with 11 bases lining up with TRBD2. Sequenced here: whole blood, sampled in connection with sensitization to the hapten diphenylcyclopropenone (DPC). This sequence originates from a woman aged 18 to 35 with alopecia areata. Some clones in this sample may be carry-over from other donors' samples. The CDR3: CASKGLAVNNEQFF. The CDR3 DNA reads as TGTGCCAGTAAGGGACTAGCGGTGAACAATGAGCAGTTCTTC. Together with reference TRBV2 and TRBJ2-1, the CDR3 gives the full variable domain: EPEVTQTPSHQVTQMGQEVILRCVPISNHLYFYWYRQILGQKVEFLVSFYNNEISEKSEIFDDQFSVERPDGSNFTLKIRSTKLEDSAMYFCASKGLAVNNEQFFGPGTRLTVL.